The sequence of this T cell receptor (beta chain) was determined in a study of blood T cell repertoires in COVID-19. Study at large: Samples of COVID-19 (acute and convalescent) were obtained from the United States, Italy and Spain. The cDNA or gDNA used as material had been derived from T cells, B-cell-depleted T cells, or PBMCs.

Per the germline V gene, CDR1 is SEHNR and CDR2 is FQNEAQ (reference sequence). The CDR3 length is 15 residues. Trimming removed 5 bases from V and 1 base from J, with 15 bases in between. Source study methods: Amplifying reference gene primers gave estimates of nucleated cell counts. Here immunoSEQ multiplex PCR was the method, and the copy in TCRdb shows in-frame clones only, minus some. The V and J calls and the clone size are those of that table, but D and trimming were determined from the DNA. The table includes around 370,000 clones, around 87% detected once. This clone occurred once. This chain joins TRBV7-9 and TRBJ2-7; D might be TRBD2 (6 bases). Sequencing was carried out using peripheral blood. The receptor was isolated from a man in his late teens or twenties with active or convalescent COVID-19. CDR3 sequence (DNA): TGTGCCAGCAGCGCCCCCACGGGGGTGTCCTACGAGCAGTACTTC. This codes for CASSAPTGVSYEQYF.